This T cell receptor beta chain was documented in a study of T cells in Graves' hyperthyroidism and ophthalmopathy. Findings and limits, study-wide: In blood, most of the thyroid clonotypes expanded above 0.001 were also present.

RNA transcripts provided the source from which TCR beta CDR3 regions were amplified. First-round RT-PCR of the TCR CDR3 relied on the HTBI primer set. TCRdb reanalysed the multiplex PCR reads using MiXCR and keeps one entry per CDR3 protein. The data contain hundreds of thousands of distinct CDR3 sequences, about 16% of them seen just once; the ten biggest clones take up 3% to 4%. The V gene end was trimmed by 2 bases and the J gene end by 1 base; junction bases not matched to a gene: 5. The CDR3 extends over 15 amino acids. Germline V lookup: CDR1 DFQATT, CDR2 SNEGSKA (reference sequence). This clonotype occurred many times. What it binds is not known.

The sequenced sample consisted of blood. The chain employs TRBV20-1 and TRBJ2-1, with TRBD2 matching 7 bases. The clonotype was recovered from a woman aged 40 to 50 with Graves' ophthalmopathy. The DNA for the CDR3 is TGCAGTGCTAGAAAAGGACTAGAATCCTACAATGAGCAGTTCTTC. Its protein product is CSARKGLESYNEQFF.